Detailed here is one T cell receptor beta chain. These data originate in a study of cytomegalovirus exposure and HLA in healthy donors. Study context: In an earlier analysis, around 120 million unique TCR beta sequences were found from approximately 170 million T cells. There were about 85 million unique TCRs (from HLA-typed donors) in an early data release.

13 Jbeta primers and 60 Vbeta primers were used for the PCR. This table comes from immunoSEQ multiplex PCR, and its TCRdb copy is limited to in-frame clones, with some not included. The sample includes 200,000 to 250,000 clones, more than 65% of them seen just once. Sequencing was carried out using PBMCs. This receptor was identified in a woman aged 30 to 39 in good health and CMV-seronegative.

The CDR3, as DNA: TGTGCCATCAGTGAGCCCGGACAGGGGGAAGATGGCTACACCTTC. Translated: CAISEPGQGEDGYTF. The chain uses TRBV10-3 and TRBJ1-2; TRBD1 aligns across 10 bases. The CDR3 length is 15 residues. The germline CDR1 and CDR2 sequences are ENHRY and SYGVKD. V was pared by 2 bases and J by 6 bases, with 6 bases of the junction left unmatched.